The TCR beta chain described here comes from a study of blood T cell repertoires in COVID-19. Study processing details: Nucleated cell number was recorded as an estimate derived from reference gene primer amplification. Sequencing used immunoSEQ multiplex PCR; TCRdb keeps in-frame clones, though not all of them. V and J calls plus clone size are reproduced from that table; the DNA served to infer D and trimming. Found here are 260,000 or so clones, more than 75% of them singletons; the top ten hold around 15%. Per the germline V gene, CDR1 is SEHNR and CDR2 is FQNEAQ (reference sequence). The CDR3 has 15 residues. The trim removed 4 bases at V and 3 bases at J, leaving 5 bases unmatched.

V and J are TRBV7-9 and TRBJ1-3; the match to TRBD1 covers 8 bases. This clonotype originated in a man between 18 and 35 years old who had recovered from COVID-19. The sample was PBMCs or T cells enriched from blood (not recorded which). The CDR3 DNA is TGTGCCAGCAGCTCGCCGACAGGGGTTGGAAACACCATATATTTT. Translating it yields CASSSPTGVGNTIYF.